A single sample gave rise to the 27 T cell receptor beta chains below, sequenced in a study of blood T cell repertoires in COVID-19. Clones were read by immunoSEQ multiplex PCR, and TCRdb kept only the in-frame ones, dropping some. Of approximately 270,000 clones detected, about 85% appear once; the ten largest clones hold roughly 0.87%. Specimen: peripheral blood. The source of these receptors is a human donor with COVID-19, enrolled during active disease. The donor label of this sample is uncertain.

CDR3 in DNA: TGCAGTGCCCCCCTAGGCCCCAAGCAGTACTTC. Residues: CSAPLGPKQYF. The chain combines TRBV20-1 with TRBJ2-7; the D is unclear. Germline loops: CDR1 DFQATT, CDR2 SNEGSKA (reference sequence). This CDR3 comprises 11 residues. Trimming took off 6 bases at V and 8 bases at J, with 14 bases between the two ends.

CDR3 nucleotides: TGTGCCAGCAGCTTGTCCGCTAGCGGGAGTATAAATGAGCAGTTCTTC. Its protein is CASSLSASGSINEQFF. This chain joins TRBV7-2 and TRBJ2-1, with 10 bases that match TRBD2. The J segment lost 7 bases and the V segment lost 3 bases, leaving 9 bases of the junction unmatched. Germline assignment: CDR1 SGHTA and CDR2 FQGNSA. There are 16 residues in the CDR3.

This rearrangement joins TRBV5-8 to TRBJ1-5, with D tentatively TRBD1 (6 bases). The CDR3 runs to 17 residues. V was shortened by 2 bases and J by 3 bases, with 18 bases between the two germline ends. The V gene's germline CDR1 is SGHTS and CDR2 YDEGEE. DNA of the CDR3: TGTGCCAGCAGCTTTGGGGGCGAGGGAGGGGACAATCAGCCCCAGCATTTT. Amino acids: CASSFGGEGGDNQPQHF.

The gene calls are TRBV19 and TRBJ2-2; possibly TRBD2 for D (5 bases). V dropped 6 bases and J dropped 1 base, with 12 bases sitting between them. The CDR3 spans 15 residues. The germline V gene encodes CDR1 LNHDA and CDR2 SQIVND (reference sequence). CDR3 residues: CASRSGLGNTGELFF. The CDR3 bases are TGTGCCAGTAGGAGTGGACTGGGGAACACCGGGGAGCTGTTTTTT.

V is TRBV12-3 or TRBV12-4 and J is TRBJ1-2, with D hard to call. This CDR3 is 12 amino acids long. The V gene lost 1 base and the J gene lost 8 bases, with 8 bases spanning the gap. The CDR3: CASSLGGRGYTF. CDR3 coding DNA: TGTGCCAGCAGTTTAGGCGGTCGGGGCTACACCTTC.

CDR3 bases: TGTGCCAGCAGCTTGCCTCTAGCGGGAGGGAACACCGGGGAGCTGTTTTTT. Residues: CASSLPLAGGNTGELFF. The V call is TRBV5-8, the J call TRBJ2-2; 11 positions agree with TRBD2. V lost 1 base to trimming and J lost 1 base; unmatched junction nucleotides: 3. CDR1 is SGHTS, CDR2 YDEGEE, per germline. The CDR3 totals 17 residues.

V is TRBV18 and J is TRBJ1-1; 10 bases line up with TRBD1. The V segment lost 3 bases and the J segment 0 bases; nucleotides outside the gene matches: 4. In germline, CDR1 is KGHSH, CDR2 LQKENI. This CDR3 has 16 amino acids. In DNA, the CDR3 is TGTGCCAGCTCACCCGACAGGGGGCGGATGAACACTGAAGCTTTCTTT. Protein product: CASSPDRGRMNTEAFF.

The V gene is TRBV7-2, the J gene TRBJ1-5, with D possibly being TRBD1 (5 bases). There are 14 residues in the CDR3. Per the germline V gene, CDR1 is SGHTA and CDR2 is FQGNSA. The V and J ends lost 1 base and 5 bases respectively, with 9 bases between them. The CDR3 sequence: CASSLGAGYQPQHF. CDR3 bases: TGTGCCAGCAGCTTAGGGGCAGGGTATCAGCCCCAGCATTTT.

This clone was seen once. The chain has TRBV11-2 and TRBJ2-5, with D possibly being TRBD2 (6 bases). V lost 2 bases and J 4 bases, leaving 11 bases between the germline ends. CDR3 length: 14 residues. The germline gives CDR1 SGHAT, CDR2 FQNNGV. CDR3 residues: CASSLRLAPETQYF. The CDR3 nucleotides are TGTGCCAGCAGCTTAAGGCTAGCGCCAGAGACCCAGTACTTC.

This clone turned up a few times. The chain carries TRBV3-1 (or the pseudogene TRBV3-2) and TRBJ1-5; 11 bases map to TRBD1. The germline gives CDR1 LGHDT, CDR2 YNNKEL (reference sequence). V was pared by 3 bases and J by 4 bases, with 5 bases of the junction left unmatched. This CDR3 is 16 amino acids long. CDR3 bases: TGTGCCAGCAGCCAGGGACAGGGGGTCGGTAATCAGCCCCAGCATTTT. It specifies CASSQGQGVGNQPQHF.

V usage is TRBV7-3 and J usage is TRBJ2-2; 11 positions agree with TRBD2. From germline, CDR1 is SGHTA and CDR2 FQGTGA. This CDR3 is built from 14 residues. The V and J ends lost 5 bases and 13 bases, in that order; junction bases with no gene match: 9. Written as DNA, the CDR3 is TGTGCCAGCAGCCCCTCCCGGCTAGCGGGAGGGCTGTTTTTT. Translating it yields CASSPSRLAGGLFF.

The chain links TRBV2 to TRBJ1-5; 7 bases line up with TRBD1. The trim removed 7 bases at V and 3 bases at J, leaving 12 bases unmatched. The CDR3 runs to 16 residues. From germline, CDR1 is SNHLY and CDR2 FYNNEI. This CDR3 reads CASNPGGTAYNQPQHF. The CDR3 coding sequence is TGTGCCAGCAATCCAGGGGGGACAGCCTACAATCAGCCCCAGCATTTT.

CDR3 sequence (DNA): TGTGCCAGTAGTACGTCCAGGGGGGATAATTCACCCCTCCACTTT. Protein: CASSTSRGDNSPLHF. V usage is TRBV19 and J usage is TRBJ1-6; 7 nucleotides agree with TRBD1. V dropped 4 bases and J dropped 5; count of bases not matched to a gene: 5. CDR3 length: 15 residues. Germline V gives CDR1 LNHDA, CDR2 SQIVND (reference sequence). Complete variable domain (other parts from reference TRBV19 and TRBJ1-6): DGGITQSPKYLFRKEGQNVTLSCEQNLNHDAMYWYRQDPGQGLRLIYYSQIVNDFQKGDIAEGYSVSREKKESFPLTVTSAQKNPTAFYLCASSTSRGDNSPLHFGNGTRLTVT.

The chain links TRBV30 to TRBJ1-1, with D uncertain. The CDR3 is 15 residues long. The germline V and J ends were trimmed by 5 bases and 0 bases, with 16 bases remaining between them. Looked up from germline, CDR1 is GTSNPN and CDR2 is SVGIG (reference sequence). The CDR3 bases are TGTGCCTGGGGGAGGAGGGAACCCCTGAACACTGAAGCTTTCTTT. Protein sequence: CAWGRREPLNTEAFF. The full variable domain, with the rest looked up from reference TRBV30 and TRBJ1-1, is SQTIHQWPATLVQPVGSPLSLECTVEGTSNPNLYWYRQAAGRGLQLLFYSVGIGQISSEVPQNLSASRPQDRQFILSSKKLLLSDSGFYLCAWGRREPLNTEAFFGQGTRLTVV.

This clone has only one observation. This chain connects TRBV5-1 to TRBJ2-7; 13 bases are a match to TRBD2. The V segment lost 2 bases and the J segment 3 bases; nucleotides outside the gene matches: 5. Germline-derived CDR1 and CDR2 are SGHRS and YFSETQ. This CDR3 spans 16 amino acids. CDR3: CASSLLAGGSNYEQYF. In nucleotides, the CDR3 is TGCGCCAGCAGCTTACTAGCGGGAGGGTCCAACTACGAGCAGTACTTC.

As for this clone: Other DNA sequences in this specimen translate into the identical CDR3. This sequence joins TRBV19 and TRBJ1-2; the match to TRBD1 covers 9 bases. With 5 bases clipped from V and 2 bases from J, the junction kept 0 bases outside the gene matches. The CDR3 consists of 13 residues. Germline assignment: CDR1 LNHDA and CDR2 SQIVND (reference sequence). Here the CDR3 reads CASSGTGNYGYTF. The CDR3 region has the DNA TGTGCCAGTAGTGGGACAGGGAACTATGGCTACACCTTC.

The genes are TRBV10-3 and TRBJ2-3; 9 positions match TRBD2. The CDR3 spans 15 residues. Unmatched junction bases numbered 6, after V lost 5 bases and J lost 3 bases. Germline V gives CDR1 ENHRY, CDR2 SYGVKD. CDR3 in amino acids: CAISLAGLVTDTQYF. The CDR3 region has the DNA TGTGCCATCAGTCTAGCGGGACTAGTAACAGATACGCAGTATTTT.

The CDR3 protein is CASSVTANYGYTF. In DNA form, the CDR3 reads TGCGCCAGCAGCGTGACAGCTAACTATGGCTACACCTTC. The chain joins TRBV5-1 to TRBJ1-2, with D tentatively TRBD1 (5 bases). Trimming left V 4 bases short and J 0 bases short, with 7 bases between. The CDR3 covers 13 residues. Germline CDR1 reads SGHRS; CDR2 reads YFSETQ. Full variable domain (missing parts from reference TRBV5-1 and TRBJ1-2): KAGVTQTPRYLIKTRGQQVTLSCSPISGHRSVSWYQQTPGQGLQFLFEYFSETQRNKGNFPGRFSGRQFSNSRSEMNVSTLELGDSALYLCASSVTANYGYTFGSGTRLTVV.

This clone was counted a single time. The J gene is TRBJ1-5, the V gene TRBV28, with D possibly being TRBD1 (6 bases). CDR1 and CDR2 from the germline V gene are MDHEN and SYDVKM. V lost 3 bases to trimming and J lost 0 bases, with 9 bases between them. The CDR3 contains 15 residues. This chain's CDR3 is CASSFRGYSNQPQHF. The CDR3 DNA is TGTGCCAGCAGTTTCAGGGGATATAGCAATCAGCCCCAGCATTTT.

The rearrangement links TRBV19 to TRBJ1-1; D is undetermined. The germline V gene encodes CDR1 LNHDA and CDR2 SQIVND (reference sequence). This CDR3 has 17 residues. The V gene lost 7 bases and the J gene lost 0 bases, with 21 bases spanning the gap. The CDR3 nucleotides are TGTGCCAGTACCGAACGGGATCTGGGGTTCATGAACACTGAAGCTTTCTTT. Residues: CASTERDLGFMNTEAFF.

This clone appeared many times. The rearrangement links TRBV14 to TRBJ2-1, with 11 bases aligning to TRBD2. There are 16 residues in the CDR3. Germline CDR1 SGHDN, CDR2 FVKESK. J gave up 4 bases and V 4 bases, and 6 bases lay outside the gene matches. The CDR3 loop is CASSPPGTSGYNEQFF. The CDR3, as DNA: TGTGCCAGCAGCCCGCCCGGGACTAGCGGATACAATGAGCAGTTCTTC.

V and J are TRBV20-1 and TRBJ1-4; no clear D gene. Between the trimmed V and J ends, which lost 6 bases and 8 bases, there was a span of 10 bases. CDR1 and CDR2 (germline): DFQATT, SNEGSKA (reference sequence). CDR3 size: 11 residues. The CDR3 here is CSAQFNEKLFF. DNA for the CDR3: TGCAGTGCCCAGTTTAACGAAAAACTGTTTTTT.

CDR3 sequence: CASSQPPRGVYEQYF. CDR3 nucleotides: TGTGCCAGCAGCCAACCGCCACGAGGAGTCTACGAGCAGTACTTC. The V call is TRBV7-2, the J call TRBJ2-7; D gene unclear. V was trimmed by 5 bases and J by 3 bases, leaving 17 bases between them. Germline V gene data show CDR1 as SGHTA and CDR2 as FQGNSA. The CDR3 runs to 15 residues.

This clone was picked up a small number of times. V usage is TRBV3-1 (or the pseudogene TRBV3-2) and J usage is TRBJ2-3, with 9 bases aligning to TRBD2. Germline loops: CDR1 LGHDT, CDR2 YNNKEL (reference sequence). The CDR3 length is 16 residues. Trimming removed 1 base from V and 1 base from J; junction bases left unmatched: 3. The CDR3 region is CASSQGSGGGTDTQYF. As DNA, the CDR3 is TGTGCCAGCAGCCAAGGTAGCGGGGGAGGCACAGATACGCAGTATTTT.

This sequence joins TRBV16 and TRBJ1-2, with 8 bases matching TRBD1. CDR1 and CDR2 from the germline V gene are KGHSY and FQNENV. The ends lost 3 bases at V and 4 bases at J; junction bases unmatched: 16. The CDR3 has 18 amino acids. For the CDR3, the DNA is TGTGCCAGCAGCCACCTCCTTGGGCAGGGGGCCGGACTCTATGGCTACACCTTC. This gives the protein CASSHLLGQGAGLYGYTF.

The sample holds one count of this clone. This chain connects TRBV9 to TRBJ2-2; TRBD1 is a possible D gene (5 bases). Germline CDR1 and CDR2: SGDLS and YYNGEE. CDR3 length equals 16 residues. Trimming pared 0 bases from V and 2 bases from J, leaving 11 bases between. CDR3 sequence: CASSVGAGSNTGELFF. CDR3 coding DNA: TGTGCCAGCAGCGTAGGGGCAGGGTCTAACACCGGGGAGCTGTTTTTT.

The gene calls are TRBV30 and TRBJ2-3; TRBD2 agrees at 8 bases. Germline V gene data show CDR1 as GTSNPN and CDR2 as SVGIG (reference sequence). V shed 2 bases and J 0 bases; nucleotides not matched to a gene: 4. This CDR3 region has 15 residues. The DNA of the CDR3 is TGTGCCTGGAGTAAGACTAGCGCGAGCACAGATACGCAGTATTTT. Protein: CAWSKTSASTDTQYF.